Listed below are T cell receptor beta chains from one sample, sequenced in a study of glioma-infiltrating T cells after dendritic cell vaccination. Repertoires were generated with immunoSEQ multiplex PCR, while TCRdb's copy carries only in-frame clones and drops some. The sample contains approximately 92,000 clones, approximately 80% of which appear only once. Sequences were derived from blood, sampled after dendritic cell vaccination. These receptors were taken from a human donor with glioblastoma. CDR3s include the opening cysteine and the closing phenylalanine or tryptophan.

v_gene,CDR3aa
TRBV11-3,CASSTTGLGAFF
TRBV7-8,CASRKRGRNEQFF
TRBV6-5,CASSYKLQGPYYEQYF
TRBV15,CATSRSTGGRLNTEAFF
TRBV9,CASSLLPVSGQGPYEQYF
TRBV27,CASSPWGRGNTEAFF
TRBV4-2,CASSQVQGGGLGSGANVLTF
TRBV27,CASSFDNPNTGELFF
TRBV27,CASSLIPDFQAFF
TRBV6-6,CASNPESGIGPYEQYF